Listed below are T cell receptor beta chains from one sample, sequenced in a study of cytomegalovirus exposure and HLA in healthy donors. Sequenced by immunoSEQ multiplex PCR; TCRdb stores in-frame clones only, minus some. The sample contains about 170,000 clones, about 88% of which appear only once. Sample: PBMCs. These receptors were obtained from a man aged 18 to 29 in good health and CMV-seropositive. Each CDR3 is given with its conserved first and last residue. D genes are given only for firm matches. Clone size is stated in some rows and not others, as once, few, many or a class when expanded.

abundance | d_gene | j_gene | v_gene | CDR3nt | CDR3aa
. | . | TRBJ2-5 | TRBV5-4 | TGTGCCAGCAGCTTGGAGTCCCGGTGGGAGACCCAGTACTTC | CASSLESRWETQYF
. | . | TRBJ2-1 | TRBV7-6 | TGTGCCAGCAGCCCCGGGACATTAGCCTACAATGAGCAGTTCTTC | CASSPGTLAYNEQFF
. | TRBD2 | TRBJ2-7 | TRBV4-2 | TGTGCCAGCAGCCAAGGCCGCGGGACTAGCGGGGGTCTCTACGAGCAGTACTTC | CASSQGRGTSGGLYEQYF
. | TRBD1 | TRBJ2-3 | TRBV4-3 | TGCGCCAGCAGCCAAGGGACCTGGGACAGGGGATCAGATACGCAGTATTTT | CASSQGTWDRGSDTQYF
. | TRBD1 | TRBJ2-5 | TRBV5-8 | TGTGCCAGCAGCCCCGGGACAGCTAAAGAGACCCAGTACTTC | CASSPGTAKETQYF
. | . | TRBJ2-7 | TRBV27 | TGTGCCAGCAGTTTATCGCCGGCCTACGAGCAGTACTTC | CASSLSPAYEQYF
. | . | TRBJ2-3 | TRBV13 | TGTGCCAGCAGCTTCGCGGTGTTGAGGGCTCTCGCAGATACGCAGTATTTT | CASSFAVLRALADTQYF
. | TRBD1 | TRBJ2-1 | TRBV6-1 | TGTGCCAGCAGGAGGGACAGGGCCCTCTACAATGAGCAGTTCTTC | CASRRDRALYNEQFF
. | . | TRBJ1-1 | TRBV2 | TGTGCCAGCTCTGGGGCCATGAACACTGAAGCTTTCTTT | CASSGAMNTEAFF
. | . | TRBJ1-1 | TRBV30 | TGTGCCTGGAGTGTAGTGGACAGACGGGTTAGCTTT | CAWSVVDRRVSF
. | . | TRBJ2-7 | TRBV13 | TGTGCCAGCAGCCTCGGGGTGGGCCCATGGGACGAGCAGTACTTC | CASSLGVGPWDEQYF
. | TRBD1 | TRBJ2-2 | TRBV7-2 | TGTGCCAGCAACCTCCTGGGACAGATCACCGGGGAGCTGTTTTTT | CASNLLGQITGELFF
. | . | TRBJ1-6 | TRBV10-3 | TGTGCCATCAGTGATAATTCCAGGAGGCGGGATAATTCACCCCTCCACTTT | CAISDNSRRRDNSPLHF
. | . | TRBJ1-1 | TRBV6-4 | TGTGCCAGCAGTGACTCCGGGGGCACTGAAGCTTTCTTT | CASSDSGGTEAFF
. | TRBD1 | TRBJ1-5 | TRBV4-1 | TGCGCCAGCAGCCAAGATCGAGACAGGGCGAACAATCAGCCCCAGCATTTT | CASSQDRDRANNQPQHF
. | . | TRBJ2-1 | TRBV18 | TGTGCCAGCTCACGTCCGGACTACGGACTTGAGCAGTTCTTC | CASSRPDYGLEQFF
. | TRBD1 | TRBJ1-5 | TRBV19 | TGTGCCAGTAGTAGTGCCAGGGGGATTCAGCCCCAGCATTTT | CASSSARGIQPQHF
. | TRBD1 | TRBJ1-6 | TRBV7-9 | TGTGCCAGCAGCGATGGACAGGGAAGCTCCTATAATTCACCCCTCCACTTT | CASSDGQGSSYNSPLHF
. | TRBD1 | TRBJ1-6 | TRBV5-1 | TGCGCCAGCAGCTCGTCGGACAGGGTAGAGTCACCCCTCCACTTT | CASSSSDRVESPLHF
. | . | TRBJ1-1 | TRBV10-3 | TGTGCCATCAGTGAGTCGAGGGTGTTGACGCGGAACACTGAAGCTTTCTTT | CAISESRVLTRNTEAFF
. | . | TRBJ2-1 | TRBV5-4 | TGTGCCAGCAGCCCGAGGAGCTCCTACAATGAGCAGTTCTTC | CASSPRSSYNEQFF
few | TRBD1 | TRBJ1-4 | TRBV19 | TGTGCCAGTAGAAACCAGGGGGCTTACGGCTTATCATTGGGTGAAAAACTGTTTTTT | CASRNQGAYGLSLGEKLFF
once | . | TRBJ2-7 | TRBV6-6 | TGTGCCAGCAGAGAGGAGGGGACGGGCTACGAGCAGTACTTC | CASREEGTGYEQYF
. | . | TRBJ1-1 | TRBV7-2 | TGTGCCAGCAGCCCCCCTGGGTATTCCCGGGTCGGAGCTTTCTTT | CASSPPGYSRVGAFF
. | . | TRBJ1-4 | TRBV6-6 | TGTGCCAGCAGGGGAGACAAACTGTTTTTT | CASRGDKLFF
. | . | TRBJ1-3 | TRBV21-1 | TGTGCCAGTTGGACAGGGGAGCCGGGAGGAAACACCATATATTTT | CASWTGEPGGNTIYF
once | . | TRBJ1-2 | TRBV7-2 | TGTGCCAGCACCCCCCCAGTGACCGGCGGCAGATTCTATGGCTACACCTTC | CASTPPVTGGRFYGYTF
. | TRBD1 | TRBJ2-7 | TRBV6-5 | TGTGCCAGCACCATGACAGGGACGGGCGAGCAGTACTTC | CASTMTGTGEQYF
once | . | TRBJ1-1 | TRBV18 | TGTGCCAGCTCACCACCGGGAGGTGGCACTGAAGCTTTCTTT | CASSPPGGGTEAFF
once | TRBD1 | TRBJ2-7 | TRBV5-1 | TGCGCCAGCAGCTCGGGACAGGGGGCCTACGAGCAGTACTTC | CASSSGQGAYEQYF
. | TRBD1 | TRBJ1-2 | TRBV18 | TGTGCCAGCTCACCACTGCAGGGGGCGGACTATGGCTACACCTTC | CASSPLQGADYGYTF
. | . | TRBJ1-2 | TRBV11-3 | TGTGCCAGCAGCCGGAGGGACGGAACTAACTATGGCTACACCTTC | CASSRRDGTNYGYTF
. | TRBD2 | TRBJ2-5 | TRBV15 | TGTGCCACCAGCAGAGCCAGGGCGGGGGGGGCCAGGGAGACCCAGTACTTC | CATSRARAGGARETQYF
. | . | TRBJ1-1 | TRBV4-1 | TGCGCCAGCAGCCAGGACTCGAAGGCTCTACGGATCACCGCCCGCACTGAAGCTTTCTTT | CASSQDSKALRITARTEAFF
. | . | TRBJ2-3 | TRBV11-2 | TGTGCCAGCAGCGAACTCCAGGGGAGTCCCACAGATACGCAGTATTTT | CASSELQGSPTDTQYF
. | . | TRBJ1-5 | TRBV7-8 | TGTGCCAGCAGCTCCCGGGAGCAGCCCCAGCATTTT | CASSSREQPQHF
. | . | TRBJ1-1 | TRBV5-1 | TGCGCCAGCAGTTCTACGGGACACTTGAACACTGAAGCTTTCTTT | CASSSTGHLNTEAFF
few | . | TRBJ2-5 | TRBV5-6 | TGTGCCAGCAGCTTGAGCGAGAGACAAGAGACCCAGTACTTC | CASSLSERQETQYF
. | TRBD1 | TRBJ1-5 | TRBV6-1 | TGTGCCAGCAGTGAAGTGTTGGGACAGGGGGGAAATCAGCCCCAGCATTTT | CASSEVLGQGGNQPQHF
. | . | TRBJ1-3 | TRBV7-9 | TGTGCCAGCAGCTCCCGAACTAAAACTGGAAACACCATATATTTT | CASSSRTKTGNTIYF
. | TRBD1 | TRBJ2-7 | TRBV5-4 | TGTGCCAGCAGCTTAACGGGACAGGGGTTCTACGAGCAGTACTTC | CASSLTGQGFYEQYF
. | . | TRBJ2-6 | TRBV5-4 | TGTGCCAGCAGCTTGGACGGGAGCTCTGGGGCCAACGGCCTGACTTTC | CASSLDGSSGANGLTF
. | . | TRBJ2-3 | TRBV10-3 | TGTGCCATCAACAATCCGGGGGGCACAGATACGCAGTATTTT | CAINNPGGTDTQYF
. | . | TRBJ2-7 | TRBV2 | TGTGCCAGCAGTCCCGACAGAGCCTACGAGCAGTACTTC | CASSPDRAYEQYF
. | . | TRBJ1-1 | TRBV19 | TGTGCCAGTAGTATAGGCGTCTCCTCAGCTTTCTTT | CASSIGVSSAFF
once | TRBD1 | TRBJ2-2 | TRBV9 | TGTGCCAGCGCCACCCCCGGAAGGGGGCCGAGTTCCGGGGAGCTGTTTTTT | CASATPGRGPSSGELFF
. | TRBD2 | TRBJ2-1 | TRBV4-3 | TGCGCCAGCAGCCAAGAGGGGGGGACCTACAATGAGCAGTTCTTC | CASSQEGGTYNEQFF
. | TRBD1 | TRBJ1-5 | TRBV28 | TGTGCCAGCAGTATTGGGGGGGGGTGGGACAGGGTTGGTCAGCCCCAGCATTTT | CASSIGGGWDRVGQPQHF
. | . | TRBJ1-3 | TRBV5-1 | TGCGCCAGCAGCCTTGCGTATAGCTCTGGAAACACCATATATTTT | CASSLAYSSGNTIYF
. | TRBD1 | TRBJ2-1 | TRBV4-1 | TGCGCCAGCAGCCTAGACAGGGCGGTATACAATGAGCAGTTCTTC | CASSLDRAVYNEQFF
. | . | TRBJ2-5 | TRBV6-1 | TGTGCCAGCAGTGAAGCTTCGGAAGAGACCCAGTACTTC | CASSEASEETQYF
. | . | TRBJ2-4 | TRBV7-2 | TGTGCCAGCAGCTCAACTTCCGGGGGCATTCAGTACTTC | CASSSTSGGIQYF
. | . | TRBJ2-2 | TRBV4-3 | TGCGCCAGCAGCCAAGAGCGTAGGAACACCGGGGAGCTGTTTTTT | CASSQERRNTGELFF
. | . | TRBJ1-1 | TRBV5-8 | TGTGCCAGCAGCTTGCCTGGACGGAGACTTTCAGGGGACACTGAAGCTTTCTTT | CASSLPGRRLSGDTEAFF
. | . | TRBJ1-1 | TRBV2 | TGTGCCAGCAGTGAAGGGTCGGGGTTGAACACTGAAGCTTTCTTT | CASSEGSGLNTEAFF